This entry concerns a single TCR beta chain. Synthetic spike-ins, TCR analog templates, were added into each PCR. The data were produced by immunoSEQ multiplex PCR, yet TCRdb's version contains in-frame clones alone and is incomplete. The sample includes fewer than 30,000 clones, 84% of them seen just once. This sample was taken from a study of PD-L1 blockade in urothelial cancer. Study-level information: Starting in the mid-2010s, patients were given atezolizumab (1,200 mg intravenously every 3 weeks).

Metastatic or locally advanced urothelial carcinoma was present in the patients. This sequence was found in a man aged 70-80 years with urothelial cancer. The source material was PBMCs, sampled around atezolizumab (anti-PD-L1) treatment.

The CDR3 coding sequence is TGCGCCAGCAGCCCTACCCCCGCTAGCACAGATACGCAGTATTTT. It specifies CASSPTPASTDTQYF. The rearrangement links TRBV5-1 to TRBJ2-3; D is unresolved. Germline lookup yields CDR1 SGHRS and CDR2 YFSETQ. Deletions cut 4 bases from V and 0 bases from J, with 12 bases between. The CDR3 sequence is 15 residues long.